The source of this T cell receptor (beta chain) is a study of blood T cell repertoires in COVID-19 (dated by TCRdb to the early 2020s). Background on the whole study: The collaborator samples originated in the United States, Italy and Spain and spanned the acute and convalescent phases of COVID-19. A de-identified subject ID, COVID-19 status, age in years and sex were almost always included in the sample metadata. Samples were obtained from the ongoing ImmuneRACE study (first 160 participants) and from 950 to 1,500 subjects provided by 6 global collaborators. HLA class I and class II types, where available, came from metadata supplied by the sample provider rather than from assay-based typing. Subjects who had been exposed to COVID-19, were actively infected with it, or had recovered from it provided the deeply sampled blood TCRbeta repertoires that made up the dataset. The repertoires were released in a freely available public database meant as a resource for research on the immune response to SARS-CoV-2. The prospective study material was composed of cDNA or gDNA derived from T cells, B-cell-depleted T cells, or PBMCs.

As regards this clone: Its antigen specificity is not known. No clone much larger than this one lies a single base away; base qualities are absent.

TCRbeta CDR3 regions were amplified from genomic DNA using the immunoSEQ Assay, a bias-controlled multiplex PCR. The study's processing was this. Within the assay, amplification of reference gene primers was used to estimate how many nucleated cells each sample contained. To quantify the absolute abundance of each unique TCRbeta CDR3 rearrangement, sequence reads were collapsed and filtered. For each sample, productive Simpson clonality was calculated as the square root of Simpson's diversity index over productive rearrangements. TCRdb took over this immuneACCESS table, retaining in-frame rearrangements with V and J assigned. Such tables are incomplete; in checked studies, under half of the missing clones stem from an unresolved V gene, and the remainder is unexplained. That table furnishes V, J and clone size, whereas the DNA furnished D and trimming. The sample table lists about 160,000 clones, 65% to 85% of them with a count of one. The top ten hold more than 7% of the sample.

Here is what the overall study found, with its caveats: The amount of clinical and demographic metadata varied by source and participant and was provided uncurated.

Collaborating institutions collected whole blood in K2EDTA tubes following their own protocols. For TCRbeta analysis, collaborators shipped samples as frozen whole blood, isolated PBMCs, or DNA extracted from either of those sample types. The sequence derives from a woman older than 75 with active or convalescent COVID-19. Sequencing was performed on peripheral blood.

The CDR3 protein: CASSDHAGAFQETQYF. Here is the DNA: TGTGCCAGCAGCGACCACGCAGGGGCATTCCAAGAGACCCAGTACTTC. The V and J genes are TRBV7-9 and TRBJ2-5; tentative D gene TRBD1, with 6 bases matching. From the cysteine through the phenylalanine, the CDR3 covers 16 amino acids. The CDR3 DNA has 48 bases and is translated from base 1. The CDR1 and CDR2 encoded by the germline V gene (reference sequence) are SEHNR and FQNEAQ. The V end loses 5 bases and the J end loses 1 base, and a stretch of 17 bases separates them.